These 20 T cell receptor beta chains were all obtained from the same sample, sequenced in a study of T cells expressing NK-cell markers. Each CDR3 protein gets one entry in TCRdb, which reprocessed the 5' RACE reads and gives no DNA. The sample holds 150,000 to 200,000 distinct CDR3 sequences. Specimen: blood T cells: a sorted CD56 or NKG2C T cell subset, CD4+ or CD8+ T cells, or bulk PBMC T cells (not recorded which). The receptors were gathered from a man aged 18 to 70 in good health.

V gene TRBV11-2 combines with J gene TRBJ2-5; TCRdb's D gene call, TRBD1, goes unchecked for lack of DNA. The CDR3 covers 18 residues. The germline V gene has CDR1 SGHAT and CDR2 FQNNGV. The CDR3 sequence is CASSLDPSTGVIRETQYF.

The chain uses TRBV29-1 and TRBJ2-5; TCRdb outputs TRBD1, but without DNA this stays unchecked. The CDR3 has 15 residues. CDR1 SQVTM and CDR2 ANQGSEA come from the germline V gene. The CDR3 loop is CSVTTGTGKQETQYF.

J is TRBJ2-1 and V is TRBV19; checking the TCRdb D call of TRBD1 is not possible without DNA. This CDR3 has 14 amino acids. Germline V CDR1 and CDR2: LNHDA, SQIVND (reference sequence). CDR3 region: CASRLVGANNEQFF.

The CDR3 region is CASSLGASGVSTDTQYF. The V call is TRBV5-4, the J call TRBJ2-3; TCRdb outputs TRBD2, but without DNA this stays unchecked. The CDR3 consists of 17 residues. The V gene's germline CDR1 is SGHNT and CDR2 YYREEE (reference sequence).

The chain employs TRBV3-1 and TRBJ2-1; no DNA is available, so the TRBD1 call from TCRdb remains unchecked. This CDR3 has 16 residues. Germline CDR1 reads LGHDT; CDR2 reads YNNKEL (reference sequence). The CDR3 reads CASSPPGGLSYNEQFF.

The chain uses TRBV2 and TRBJ1-1. Germline V CDR1 and CDR2: SNHLY, FYNNEI. The length of the CDR3 is 15 residues. CDR3 amino acids: CASNEGRGPRAEAFF.

The chain carries TRBV11-1 and TRBJ2-7; the D call from TCRdb, TRBD1, cannot be confirmed without DNA. This CDR3 has 15 residues. Germline V gives CDR1 SGHAT, CDR2 FQDESV (reference sequence). The CDR3 region is CASSLVRDRGYEQYF.

The gene calls are TRBV15 and TRBJ1-2. The germline CDR1 and CDR2 sequences are LNHNV and YYDKDF (reference sequence). The length of the CDR3 is 18 residues. CDR3 residues: CATSRDPTVGTLDYGYTF.

This CDR3 reads CASSFFGVTNYGYTF. V gene TRBV5-6 combines with J gene TRBJ1-2. The germline V gene encodes CDR1 SGHDT and CDR2 YYEEEE. The CDR3 is made up of 15 amino acids.

The rearrangement links TRBV29-1 to TRBJ1-5; TCRdb's D gene call, TRBD1, goes unchecked for lack of DNA. This CDR3 has 12 residues. Germline CDR1 and CDR2: SQVTM and ANQGSEA. CDR3: CSVVTGAGPQHF.

The rearrangement uses TRBV12-3 or TRBV12-4 and TRBJ1-6; without DNA, the TCRdb call of TRBD1 cannot be checked. This CDR3 contains 15 residues. CDR3 sequence reads: CASSQREKRNSPLHF.

The rearrangement links TRBV30 to TRBJ2-2; checking the TCRdb D call of TRBD1 is not possible without DNA. This CDR3 has 13 amino acids. Germline assignment: CDR1 GTSNPN and CDR2 SVGIG (reference sequence). The CDR3 loop is CALHRGLTGELFF.

V gene TRBV15 combines with J gene TRBJ1-4; the D call from TCRdb, TRBD1, cannot be confirmed without DNA. CDR3 length: 15 amino acids. Looked up from germline, CDR1 is LNHNV and CDR2 is YYDKDF (reference sequence). The CDR3 sequence: CATSPRDREDEKLFF.

This chain connects TRBV5-1 to TRBJ1-1; TCRdb calls TRBD1, which cannot be checked without DNA. Germline V CDR1 and CDR2: SGHRS, YFSETQ. The CDR3 loop spans 13 amino acids. CDR3 sequence: CASGFPGDTEAFF.

V is TRBV5-1 and J is TRBJ1-1; no DNA is available, so the TRBD1 call from TCRdb remains unchecked. The CDR3 consists of 15 residues. Per the germline V gene, CDR1 is SGHRS and CDR2 is YFSETQ. CDR3 amino acids: CASSLSDRMNTEAFF.

The CDR3 loop reads CASSEQGSNQPQHF. The rearrangement uses TRBV9 and TRBJ1-5. The germline gives CDR1 SGDLS, CDR2 YYNGEE. The CDR3 is 14 amino acids.

The rearrangement joins TRBV28 to TRBJ2-5; TCRdb selects TRBD1, and the lack of DNA leaves this call unchecked. The germline gives CDR1 MDHEN, CDR2 SYDVKM. This CDR3 is built from 16 residues. Here the CDR3 reads CASSLPRSGGEGTQYF.

The V gene is TRBV6-1, the J gene TRBJ2-5; without DNA, the TCRdb call of TRBD1 cannot be checked. This CDR3 is 17 amino acids long. The germline CDR1 and CDR2 sequences are MNHNS and SASEGT. CDR3 residues: CASSRAEGQEGTETQYF.

The CDR3 loop reads CASSGDRETQYF. This chain uses TRBV6-2 or TRBV6-3 with TRBJ2-5; absent DNA, TCRdb's TRBD1 call cannot be checked. The CDR3 has 12 amino acids. From germline, CDR1 is MNHEY and CDR2 SVGEGT.

The rearrangement uses TRBV5-5 and TRBJ2-1; with no DNA, the TCRdb D assignment of TRBD2 cannot be verified. This CDR3 has 14 amino acids. In germline, CDR1 is SGHKS, CDR2 YYEKEE (reference sequence). CDR3 protein: CASSLDGTTDEQFF.